The clone carrying this TCR beta chain was observed once. Its specificity is unknown. Treatment given: approximately 10-day PBMC culture with coronavirus spike peptide pools or control peptides (ViraFEST assay). The data belong to a study of vaccination and CD4 T cells after COVID-19. Trimming shortened V by 5 bases and J by 5 bases, and 7 bases separated the two germline ends. The CDR3 is made up of 12 amino acids. Sequencing of cultured CD4+ T cell DNA used the Oncomine TCR Beta short-read assay. TCRdb ran MiXCR on the PCR reads and lists one entry per CDR3 protein. This table holds about 11,000 distinct CDR3 sequences, 40% to 55% found once.

This clonotype originated in a human donor who had recovered from COVID-19. Sample: CD4+ T cells from blood, cultured in vitro. The chain is built from TRBV12-3 or TRBV12-4 and TRBJ2-1; D is perhaps TRBD1 (5 bases). Here the CDR3 reads CASSGADNEQFF. In nucleotides, the CDR3 is TGTGCCAGCAGTGGGGCGGACAATGAGCAGTTCTTC.